The 26 T cell receptor beta chains reported below all come from one sample, sequenced in a study of T-cell reconstitution after alpha-beta-depleted transplantation in children. Preparation of the TCRbeta library involved a method that used unique molecular identifiers. Each CDR3 protein gets one entry after TCRdb re-called the PCR reads with MiXCR. The data contain about 980,000 distinct CDR3 sequences, around 30% of them singletons. Sequencing was performed on PBMCs, mostly from graft donor cells, taken 360 days after TCRalphabeta/CD19-depleted stem cell transplant. These receptors originate from a boy younger than two who had a stem cell transplant for SCID, so the T cells may come from the graft donor.

This clonotype was detected only a few times. The rearrangement links TRBV20-1 to TRBJ2-5; D is unclear. In germline, CDR1 is DFQATT, CDR2 SNEGSKA (reference sequence). This CDR3 is built from 14 residues. Trimming stripped 1 base from V and 3 bases from J, with 12 bases between. In DNA, the CDR3 is TGCAGTGCTAGAGGCCCTAACCAAAAAGAGACCCAGTACTTC. This sequence encodes CSARGPNQKETQYF.

This clonotype was seen just once. This chain connects TRBV3-1 to TRBJ1-5; no definite D call. The CDR3 loop spans 13 amino acids. In germline, CDR1 is LGHDT, CDR2 YNNKEL (reference sequence). V was clipped by 11 bases and J by 3 bases, with 14 bases between them. The CDR3 sequence: CASGNGFNQPQHF. The CDR3 nucleotides are TGTGCCTCCGGGAATGGCTTCAATCAGCCCCAGCATTTT.

In this sample, this clonotype turned up a few times. The V call is TRBV28, the J call TRBJ2-1; 8 bases line up with TRBD1. V lost 3 bases, J lost 4 bases, and 2 bases stayed unmatched. CDR3 length: 14 residues. Germline V gene lookup returns CDR1 MDHEN and CDR2 SYDVKM. The CDR3 here is CASSFGDRYNEQFF. CDR3 coding DNA: TGTGCCAGCAGTTTTGGGGACAGGTACAATGAGCAGTTCTTC.

The genes are TRBV4-1 and TRBJ2-3; 11 positions match TRBD2. The length of the CDR3 is 19 residues. CDR1 is MGHRA and CDR2 is YSYEKL in the germline V gene. V was pared by 0 bases and J by 0 bases, with 8 bases of the junction left unmatched. The CDR3 region has the DNA TGCGCCAGCAGCCAAGATAGGTCTAGCGGGGGGCCAAGCACAGATACGCAGTATTTT. It translates to CASSQDRSSGGPSTDTQYF.

Remarks on this clonotype: A read error may account for a junction end that differs from germline. V and J are TRBV5-1 and TRBJ1-6; D is possibly TRBD1 (6 bases). The CDR3 has 16 amino acids. Germline lookup yields CDR1 SGHRS and CDR2 YFSETQ. CDR3 protein: CASSPDPGGYDSPLHF. The CDR3 region has the DNA TGCGCCAGCAGCCCCGATCCGGGGGGCTATGATTCACCCCTCCACTTT.

The chain joins TRBV28 to TRBJ1-1; 7 bases fit TRBD1. V dropped 3 bases and J dropped 3; count of bases not matched to a gene: 10. This CDR3 is built from 16 residues. Germline-derived CDR1 and CDR2 are MDHEN and SYDVKM. For the CDR3, the DNA is TGTGCCAGCAGTTTGTTACAGGGGATCCCAGACACTGAAGCTTTCTTT. Protein product: CASSLLQGIPDTEAFF.

This clonotype was seen ten or more times. V usage is TRBV28 and J usage is TRBJ2-1; TRBD2 is a possible D gene (5 bases). CDR3 length: 13 residues. Germline values: CDR1 MDHEN, CDR2 SYDVKM. V shed 2 bases and J shed 7 bases, with 9 bases lying between them. CDR3 in DNA: TGTGCCAGCAGTTTAGTGAGGGCGAATGAGCAGTTCTTC. Protein product: CASSLVRANEQFF. The whole variable domain, filled in from reference TRBV28 and TRBJ2-1, reads DVKVTQSSRYLVKRTGEKVFLECVQDMDHENMFWYRQDPGLGLRLIYFSYDVKMKEKGDIPEGYSVSREKKERFSLILESASTNQTSMYLCASSLVRANEQFFGPGTRLTVL.

The V gene is TRBV15, the J gene TRBJ1-5; D not certain. V was cut by 0 bases and J by 7 bases, with 7 bases left in between. CDR1 is LNHNV, CDR2 YYDKDF, per germline (reference sequence). The CDR3 covers 13 residues. CDR3 bases: TGTGCCACCAGCAGAGAGGGAGGGCAGCCCCAGCATTTT. This translates into CATSREGGQPQHF.

The rearrangement links TRBV9 to TRBJ2-3; D unresolved. Germline CDR1 SGDLS, CDR2 YYNGEE. The V end lost 0 bases, the J end lost 5 bases, and 10 bases lay between the germline ends. The CDR3 length is 14 residues. CDR3 residues: CASSVVGAGDTQYF. CDR3 DNA sequence: TGTGCCAGCAGCGTAGTCGGAGCCGGAGATACGCAGTATTTT.

Turning to this clonotype: The junction and the germline gene differ at one end; a read error may be behind it. The rearrangement joins TRBV7-8 to TRBJ2-6, with 8 bases lining up with TRBD2. The CDR3 spans 16 residues. Germline assignment: CDR1 SGHVS and CDR2 FQNEAQ. In DNA, the CDR3 is TGTGCCAGCAGCTCATTTAGCGGGGCTGGGGCCAACGTCCAGACTTTC. Residues: CASSSFSGAGANVQTF.

The CDR3 is CATSRDFRTSGVTDTQYF. The CDR3 bases are TGTGCCACCAGCAGAGATTTCAGGACTAGCGGGGTGACAGATACGCAGTATTTT. This chain connects TRBV15 to TRBJ2-3; TRBD2 agrees at 12 bases. Germline V CDR1 and CDR2: LNHNV, YYDKDF (reference sequence). V gave up 0 bases and J gave up 3 bases; unmatched junction bases: 7. The CDR3 sequence is 18 residues long.

The chain combines TRBV29-1 with TRBJ1-1; D is undetermined. The CDR3 is made up of 12 amino acids. V shed 7 bases and J shed 5 bases, with 14 bases lying between them. Germline CDR1 is SQVTM and CDR2 is ANQGSEA. In DNA, the CDR3 is TGCAGCGCAGTGTCGGGGTGGACTGAAGCTTTCTTT. Protein: CSAVSGWTEAFF.

The chain has TRBV5-1 and TRBJ2-3; D may be TRBD2 (5 bases). Germline-derived CDR1 and CDR2 are SGHRS and YFSETQ. Trimming stripped 0 bases from V and 1 base from J, with 9 bases between. The CDR3 spans 15 residues. The CDR3: CASSLESGRTDTQYF. DNA of the CDR3: TGCGCCAGCAGCTTGGAAAGCGGCCGCACAGATACGCAGTATTTT.

This clonotype was detected only a few times. J is TRBJ1-2 and V is TRBV2; maybe TRBD1 (5 bases). This CDR3 contains 13 residues. The germline CDR1 and CDR2 sequences are SNHLY and FYNNEI. V was clipped by 10 bases and J by 4 bases, with 16 bases between them. The CDR3 DNA reads TGTGCCATCCGGGGGGACGGGACCTATGGCTACACCTTC. This encodes CAIRGDGTYGYTF.

The sample holds a few counts of this clonotype. The chain uses TRBV5-1 and TRBJ2-5; weak D call: TRBD2 (6 bases). V lost 4 bases to trimming and J lost 2 bases, with 18 bases between them. Germline V gives CDR1 SGHRS, CDR2 YFSETQ. The CDR3 runs to 16 residues. CDR3 coding DNA: TGCGCCAGCAGCCCACTTTTGGTGGGGGGTCAAGAGACCCAGTACTTC. This encodes CASSPLLVGGQETQYF.

This clonotype was detected only a few times. The chain couples TRBV6-1 to TRBJ2-3; 10 nucleotides align to TRBD2. V dropped 7 bases and J dropped 6; count of bases not matched to a gene: 7. Germline assignment: CDR1 MNHNS and CDR2 SASEGT. There are 14 residues in the CDR3. The CDR3 nucleotides read TGTGCCAGCACTAGCGGGGGCTGGGGGGATACGCAGTATTTT. Amino acids: CASTSGGWGDTQYF.

DNA of the CDR3: TGTGCCAGCAGCTTAGTAGCGCTAGCTCCAACTTTAACAGATACGCAGTATTTT. Translated, it gives CASSLVALAPTLTDTQYF. The rearrangement uses TRBV11-1 and TRBJ2-3; D is possibly TRBD2 (5 bases). This CDR3 region has 18 residues. Germline loops: CDR1 SGHAT, CDR2 FQDESV (reference sequence). With 1 base removed from V and 3 bases from J, the gap between germline ends came to 20 bases.

The rearrangement joins TRBV2 to TRBJ2-1; 8 bases are shared with TRBD1. The J segment lost 5 bases and the V segment lost 2 bases, leaving 8 bases of the junction unmatched. Per the germline V gene, CDR1 is SNHLY and CDR2 is FYNNEI. The length of the CDR3 is 16 residues. The DNA of the CDR3 is TGTGCCAGCAGTGAACTACCGACGGACAGGGACAATGAGCAGTTCTTC. Protein sequence: CASSELPTDRDNEQFF.

This clonotype was found a few times. The chain has TRBV12-3 or TRBV12-4 and TRBJ2-7; D may be TRBD2 (6 bases). Trimming shortened V by 3 bases and J by 1 base, and 13 bases separated the two germline ends. This CDR3 spans 15 amino acids. CDR3 in DNA: TGTGCCAGCAGTTTCCGGGGAGGTAGTTCCTACGAGCAGTACTTC. Its translation is CASSFRGGSSYEQYF.

The rearrangement uses TRBV12-5 and TRBJ2-1, with D unclear. Germline-derived CDR1 and CDR2 are LGHNT and FRNRAP. This CDR3 is 13 amino acids long. With 9 bases removed from V and 5 bases from J, the gap between germline ends came to 14 bases. The CDR3 here is CASATRSHNEQFF. DNA for the CDR3: TGTGCTAGCGCCACGCGGTCCCACAATGAGCAGTTCTTC.

The CDR3 bases are TGCAGTGCTAGAGATCTTAGCGGGGGATACAATGAGCAGTTCTTC. This encodes CSARDLSGGYNEQFF. V gene TRBV20-1 combines with J gene TRBJ2-1, with 9 bases matching TRBD2. With V trimmed by 0 bases and J by 4 bases, 4 bases remained unmatched. This CDR3 has 15 residues. Germline V gives CDR1 DFQATT, CDR2 SNEGSKA (reference sequence).

This rearrangement joins TRBV4-1 to TRBJ1-4; D gene uncertain. Germline CDR1 MGHRA, CDR2 YSYEKL. There are 14 residues in the CDR3. Trimming stripped 4 bases from V and 3 bases from J, with 9 bases between. CDR3 in DNA: TGCGCCAGCAGCCCGAGGGCAGCTAATGAAAAACTGTTTTTT. Its translation is CASSPRAANEKLFF.

This clonotype was seen more than once but under ten times. The chain has TRBV3-1 and TRBJ2-7, with 10 positions matching TRBD1. The V gene end was trimmed by 3 bases and the J gene end by 6 bases; junction bases not matched to a gene: 5. From germline, CDR1 is LGHDT and CDR2 YNNKEL (reference sequence). The CDR3 contains 14 residues. The CDR3 sequence is CASSQVDRGREQYF. For the CDR3, the DNA is TGTGCCAGCAGCCAGGTTGACAGGGGGCGCGAGCAGTACTTC.

This clonotype came up many times. J is TRBJ2-3 and V is TRBV7-2; no clear D gene. The CDR3 has 12 amino acids. V lost 3 bases, J lost 3 bases, and 4 bases lay in between. From germline, CDR1 is SGHTA and CDR2 FQGNSA. As DNA, the CDR3 is TGTGCCAGCAGCTTGGAAACAGATACGCAGTATTTT. This codes for CASSLETDTQYF. Variable domain in full (rest from reference TRBV7-2 and TRBJ2-3): GAGVSQSPSNKVTEKGKDVELRCDPISGHTALYWYRQSLGQGLEFLIYFQGNSAPDKSGLPSDRFSAERTGGSVSTLTIQRTQQEDSAVYLCASSLETDTQYFGPGTRLTVL.

This clonotype was detected a few times. The V gene is TRBV27, the J gene TRBJ2-7; 12 nucleotides line up with TRBD1. The length of the CDR3 is 16 residues. Germline lookup yields CDR1 MNHEY and CDR2 SMNVEV (reference sequence). The V gene end was trimmed by 6 bases and the J gene end by 7 bases; junction bases not matched to a gene: 13. This CDR3 reads CASSPGGGQGAREQYF. The CDR3 DNA is TGTGCCAGCAGCCCCGGGGGGGGACAGGGGGCGAGGGAGCAGTACTTC.

The V gene is TRBV12-3 or TRBV12-4, the J gene TRBJ2-2, with 8 bases aligning to TRBD1. Unmatched junction bases numbered 12, after V lost 5 bases and J lost 7 bases. CDR3 length: 16 residues. For the CDR3, the DNA is TGTGCCAGCAGTCCCCCAAGGACAGGGTGGAACGGGGAGCTGTTTTTT. This sequence encodes CASSPPRTGWNGELFF.